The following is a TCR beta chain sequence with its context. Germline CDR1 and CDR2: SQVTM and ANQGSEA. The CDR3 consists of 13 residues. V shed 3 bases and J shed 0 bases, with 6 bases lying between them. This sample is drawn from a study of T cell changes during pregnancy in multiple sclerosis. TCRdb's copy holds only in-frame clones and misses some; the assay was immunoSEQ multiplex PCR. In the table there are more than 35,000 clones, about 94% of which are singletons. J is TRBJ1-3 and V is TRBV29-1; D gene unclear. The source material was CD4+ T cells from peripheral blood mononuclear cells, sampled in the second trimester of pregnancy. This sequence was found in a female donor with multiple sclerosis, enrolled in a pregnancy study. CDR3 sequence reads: CSVERNSGNTIYF. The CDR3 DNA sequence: TGCAGCGTTGAGCGTAACTCTGGAAACACCATATATTTT.